What follows are 3 T cell receptor beta chains derived from one specimen sequenced in a study of blood T cell repertoires in COVID-19. Sequencing used immunoSEQ multiplex PCR; TCRdb keeps in-frame clones, though not all of them. The profile covers 250,000 to 300,000 clones, with roughly 80% appearing a single time and about 3.5% taken by the ten largest. The sample taken for sequencing was PBMCs or T cells enriched from blood (not recorded which). The source is a man aged 45 to 65 who had recovered from COVID-19.

This sequence joins TRBV28 and TRBJ2-5; 9 bases agree with TRBD2. Trimming took 4 bases from V and 1 from J; bases not matched to a gene: 4. The CDR3 covers 15 residues. Germline lookup yields CDR1 MDHEN and CDR2 SYDVKM. The CDR3 DNA is TGTGCCAGCAGTTATAGCGGGAGTCCCCAAGAGACCCAGTACTTC. It specifies CASSYSGSPQETQYF. Variable domain in full (rest from reference TRBV28 and TRBJ2-5): DVKVTQSSRYLVKRTGEKVFLECVQDMDHENMFWYRQDPGLGLRLIYFSYDVKMKEKGDIPEGYSVSREKKERFSLILESASTNQTSMYLCASSYSGSPQETQYFGPGTRLLVL.

This clone was detected a few times. V is TRBV15 and J is TRBJ1-4; no definite D call. V lost 3 bases, J lost 3 bases, and 17 bases lay in between. In germline, CDR1 is LNHNV, CDR2 YYDKDF (reference sequence). The CDR3 totals 17 residues. For the CDR3, the DNA is TGTGCCACCAGCAGGTTAATTTTAACGGCGGCTAATGAAAAACTGTTTTTT. Amino acid sequence: CATSRLILTAANEKLFF.

The chain links TRBV5-1 to TRBJ2-7; weak D call: TRBD2 (6 bases). The length of the CDR3 is 15 residues. Per the germline V gene, CDR1 is SGHRS and CDR2 is YFSETQ. The V and J ends lost 0 bases and 7 bases respectively, with 17 bases between them. Here the CDR3 DNA reads TGCGCCAGCAGCTTGGGGTCAGTCAGTGGAGGGGAGCAGTACTTC. Protein: CASSLGSVSGGEQYF.